This T cell receptor beta chain was captured in a study of human CD8 memory T cell subsets. Construction of TCR beta libraries was accomplished by means of UMI-labeled 5' RACE. Source study methods: Every library of TCR beta sequences contained functional CDR3 beta clonotypes numbering between about 3,000 and 18,000. TCRdb re-called the 5' RACE reads; every CDR3 protein appears as one record, without DNA. For this entry, the V and J calls and clone size follow TCRdb and not the study's own pipeline. This repertoire includes about 11,000 distinct CDR3 sequences. The germline V gene encodes CDR1 DFQATT and CDR2 SNEGSKA (reference sequence). The CDR3 is made up of 14 amino acids. Study-level points and caveats: Stem-like memory T cells matched precursor exhausted T cells in high diversity, which effector memory cells lacked.

With respect to this clonotype: Its matching antigen is unknown.

It was from duplicate vials of some 150,000 sorted CD8+ T cells per subset that RNA came. Sample: CD8+ stem-like memory T cells (TSCM and TCM) sorted from PBMCs. Subset reported: stem-like memory CD8 T cells (TSTEM), CCR7+ PD-1- TIGIT-. This chain joins TRBV20-1 and TRBJ1-1. This sequence originates from a human donor in good health. The CDR3 spells CSAPEGPMDTEAFF.